Below are 3 T cell receptor beta chains sequenced from a single sample in a study of cytomegalovirus exposure and HLA in healthy donors. PCR involved 60 Vbeta and 13 Jbeta primers. Method: immunoSEQ multiplex PCR; TCRdb's copy keeps in-frame clones and lacks some. The sample has around 140,000 clones. The source material was PBMCs. The receptors come from a woman between 18 and 29 years old in good health and CMV-seronegative.

CDR3 nucleotide sequence: TGCGCCAGCAGCTTCGGACTAGCGGGACGCACCGGGGAGCTGTTTTTT. Protein product: CASSFGLAGRTGELFF. This chain joins TRBV5-1 and TRBJ2-2; 12 bases line up with TRBD2. Trimming at V came to 2 bases and at J to 4 bases, leaving 3 bases not matched to a gene. There are 16 residues in the CDR3. Per the germline V gene, CDR1 is SGHRS and CDR2 is YFSETQ.

V is TRBV5-1 and J is TRBJ2-5; no clear D. The CDR3 is 14 residues long. The V end was cut by 1 base, the J end by 0 bases, with 7 bases between. Germline V gene sequence: CDR1 SGHRS, CDR2 YFSETQ. CDR3 in amino acids: CASSLSLNQETQYF. The CDR3 DNA sequence: TGCGCCAGCAGCTTGAGTCTAAACCAAGAGACCCAGTACTTC.

This rearrangement joins TRBV6-5 to TRBJ2-7, with a tentative D call TRBD2 (6 bases). The V end lost 0 bases, the J end lost 6 bases, and 12 bases lay between the germline ends. Germline values: CDR1 MNHEY, CDR2 SVGAGI. This CDR3 has 14 residues. The CDR3 DNA sequence: TGTGCCAGCAGTTACTCCCGGGACTCCCCCGAGCAGTACTTC. Its translation: CASSYSRDSPEQYF.